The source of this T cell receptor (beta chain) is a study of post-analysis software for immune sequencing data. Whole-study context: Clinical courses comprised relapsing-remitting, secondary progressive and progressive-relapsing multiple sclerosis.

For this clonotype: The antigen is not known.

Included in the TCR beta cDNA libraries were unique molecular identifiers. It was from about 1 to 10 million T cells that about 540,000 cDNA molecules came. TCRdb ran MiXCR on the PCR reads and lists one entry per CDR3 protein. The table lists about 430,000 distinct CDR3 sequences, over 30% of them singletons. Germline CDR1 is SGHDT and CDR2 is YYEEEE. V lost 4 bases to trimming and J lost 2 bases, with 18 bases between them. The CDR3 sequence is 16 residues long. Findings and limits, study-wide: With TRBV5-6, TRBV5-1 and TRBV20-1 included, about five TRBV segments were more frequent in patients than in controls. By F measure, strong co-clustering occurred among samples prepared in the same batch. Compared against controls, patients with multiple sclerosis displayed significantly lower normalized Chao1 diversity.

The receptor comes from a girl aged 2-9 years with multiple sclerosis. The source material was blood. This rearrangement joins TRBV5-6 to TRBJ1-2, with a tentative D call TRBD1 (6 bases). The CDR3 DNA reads TGTGCCAGCAGCCCTTGGCTCGGGCAGGGGAACTATGGCTACACCTTC. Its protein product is CASSPWLGQGNYGYTF.